This TCR beta chain came from a study of shared clonotypes between healthy human individuals. At the level of the study: Researchers drew samples from two women and a few men aged 18 to 49.

The donors were all Caucasian adults (living in Nashville, Tennessee). It was 150 to 250 ng DNA, around 32,000 T cell genomes, that sorted-subset replicate PCRs used. Sequencing was performed with immunoSEQ multiplex PCR; in TCRdb, only in-frame clones are kept and a portion is missing. The table shows 2 million to 2.5 million clones, with approximately 93% occurring only once. Regarding the study as a whole: Clonotype sharing across donors was expected to vary with sequencing depth.

Comment on this clone: The antigen remains undetermined. The same CDR3 can be traced to other DNA sequences in this sample.

Germline CDR1 MDHEN, CDR2 SYDVKM. Trimming stripped 5 bases from V and 7 bases from J, with 9 bases between. The CDR3 extends over 12 amino acids. The V gene is TRBV28, the J gene TRBJ1-5, with unresolved D. The material sequenced was naive CD4+ T cells from PBMCs. As for subset: CD45RA+ positively selected. The clonotype was recovered from a man in his late teens or twenties in good health. Some clones in this sample may be carry-over from other donors' samples. The CDR3 here is CASSPGGQPQHF. Here the CDR3 DNA reads TGTGCCAGCAGTCCAGGCGGCCAGCCCCAGCATTTT.